The 22 T cell receptor beta chains given below trace back to one sample, sequenced in a study of blood T cell repertoires in COVID-19. Only in-frame clones appear in the TCRdb table, and some are missing; sequencing was by immunoSEQ multiplex PCR. The top ten hold approximately 4.5% of the sample, which has some 260,000 clones, around 84% seen once. Sequenced material: PBMCs or T cells enriched from blood (not recorded which). Receptors were obtained from a man aged 25-45 years with acute COVID-19.

This chain joins TRBV28 and TRBJ2-2; TRBD2 is a possible D gene (6 bases). The ends were cut back, 3 bases at V and 5 bases at J, with 19 bases in the middle. CDR1 MDHEN and CDR2 SYDVKM come from the germline V gene. The CDR3 has 17 amino acids. The CDR3 loop reads CASSFLGTSKVTGELFF. The CDR3 DNA sequence: TGTGCCAGCAGTTTTCTTGGGACTTCAAAGGTGACCGGGGAGCTGTTTTTT.

The chain combines TRBV5-6 with TRBJ2-3; D not certain. The CDR3 totals 16 residues. Looked up from germline, CDR1 is SGHDT and CDR2 is YYEEEE. V gave up 4 bases and J gave up 2 bases, with 17 bases separating them. CDR3 DNA: TGTGCCAGCAGCCCTAGAATCACACCTTTCACAGATACGCAGTATTTT. Translating gives CASSPRITPFTDTQYF.

V gene TRBV18 combines with J gene TRBJ1-1, with a weak D call TRBD1 (5 bases). The germline CDR1 and CDR2 sequences are KGHSH and LQKENI. This CDR3 has 13 residues. The V end lost 6 bases, the J end lost 2 bases, and 10 bases lay between the germline ends. CDR3 amino acids: CASSPRVNTEAFF. The DNA for the CDR3 is TGTGCCAGCTCTCCCAGGGTAAACACTGAAGCTTTCTTT.

The V gene is TRBV19, the J gene TRBJ2-3, with 11 bases identical to TRBD2. The V gene end was trimmed by 5 bases and the J gene end by 8 bases; junction bases not matched to a gene: 9. The V gene's germline CDR1 is LNHDA and CDR2 SQIVND (reference sequence). This CDR3 comprises 15 residues. In DNA, the CDR3 is TGTGCCAGTAGTTCTGCTAGCGGGGGGTTAGCTACGCAGTATTTT. Its protein is CASSSASGGLATQYF. Using reference TRBV19 and TRBJ2-3 for the parts outside the CDR3, the full variable domain is DGGITQSPKYLFRKEGQNVTLSCEQNLNHDAMYWYRQDPGQGLRLIYYSQIVNDFQKGDIAEGYSVSREKKESFPLTVTSAQKNPTAFYLCASSSASGGLATQYFGPGTRLTVL.

The rearrangement links TRBV19 to TRBJ2-3, with TRBD1 identical over 7 bases. CDR3 length: 16 amino acids. Germline V lookup: CDR1 LNHDA, CDR2 SQIVND (reference sequence). The V segment lost 5 bases and the J segment 1 base; nucleotides outside the gene matches: 9. Here the CDR3 DNA reads TGTGCCAGTAGTCTGCTGCTAACAGGGGGCACAGATACGCAGTATTTT. Its translation is CASSLLLTGGTDTQYF.

The chain links TRBV18 to TRBJ1-5, with 9 bases identical to TRBD1. CDR1 and CDR2 (germline): KGHSH, LQKENI. V shed 3 bases and J 15 bases; nucleotides not matched to a gene: 12. The CDR3 covers 14 residues. The CDR3 bases are TGTGCCAGCTCACCCGGAGACAGGGGGGCCCAAATGCATTTT. Its protein is CASSPGDRGAQMHF.

The V gene is TRBV10-3, the J gene TRBJ1-1; D is unclear. Trimming took off 10 bases at V and 0 bases at J, with 12 bases between the two ends. In germline, CDR1 is ENHRY, CDR2 SYGVKD. The CDR3 sequence is 13 residues long. The CDR3 region has the DNA TGTGCCAGCAGACCTCAGATGAACACTGAAGCTTTCTTT. This encodes CASRPQMNTEAFF.

The genes are TRBV28 and TRBJ2-1; D call uncertain. Germline CDR1 and CDR2: MDHEN and SYDVKM. The length of the CDR3 is 14 residues. The V and J ends lost 7 bases and 0 bases respectively, with 10 bases between them. CDR3 sequence reads: CASTPLSSYNEQFF. The CDR3 bases are TGTGCCAGCACCCCTCTTAGCTCCTACAATGAGCAGTTCTTC.

The chain joins TRBV5-1 to TRBJ1-1; D is perhaps TRBD1 (6 bases). V was clipped by 0 bases and J by 1 base, with 10 bases between them. Germline CDR1 is SGHRS and CDR2 is YFSETQ. The CDR3 length is 15 residues. In DNA form, the CDR3 reads TGCGCCAGCAGCTTGGAGCCGACAGGGAACACTGAAGCTTTCTTT. Translated: CASSLEPTGNTEAFF. Looking up the rest from reference TRBV5-1 and TRBJ1-1 gives the full variable domain: KAGVTQTPRYLIKTRGQQVTLSCSPISGHRSVSWYQQTPGQGLQFLFEYFSETQRNKGNFPGRFSGRQFSNSRSEMNVSTLELGDSALYLCASSLEPTGNTEAFFGQGTRLTVV.

The chain couples TRBV5-4 to TRBJ2-3; tentative D call: TRBD2 (6 bases). The germline V and J ends were trimmed by 5 bases and 8 bases, with 24 bases remaining between them. CDR1 SGHNT and CDR2 YYREEE come from the germline V gene (reference sequence). The CDR3 loop spans 16 amino acids. CDR3 coding DNA: TGTGCCAGCAGTGCCCCTGGGAGCGGGTCGTTGTCTACGCAGTATTTT. This codes for CASSAPGSGSLSTQYF.

CDR3 loop: CATSPGQGDYEKLFF. Here the CDR3 DNA reads TGTGCCACCAGCCCGGGACAGGGGGATTATGAAAAACTGTTTTTT. The rearrangement links TRBV24-1 to TRBJ1-4, with 11 bases lining up with TRBD1. Germline V CDR1 and CDR2: KGHDR, SFDVKD. The J segment lost 6 bases and the V segment lost 7 bases, leaving 6 bases of the junction unmatched. The CDR3 covers 15 residues.

The chain couples TRBV7-8 to TRBJ2-7, with TRBD1 matching over 7 bases. Germline-derived CDR1 and CDR2 are SGHVS and FQNEAQ. The CDR3 has 16 amino acids. J lost 4 bases, V lost 5 bases, and 14 bases had no gene match. CDR3 bases: TGTGCCAGCAGCCCAACAACCGGGACAGCTTCTTACGAGCAGTACGTC. Translated, it gives CASSPTTGTASYEQYV.

This chain connects TRBV5-6 to TRBJ1-4; tentatively, D is TRBD1 (5 bases). The CDR3 consists of 14 residues. V was pared by 0 bases and J by 4 bases, with 7 bases between. Germline assignment: CDR1 SGHDT and CDR2 YYEEEE. The CDR3 is CASSLGTSNEKLFF. The DNA of the CDR3 is TGTGCCAGCAGCTTGGGGACAAGTAATGAAAAACTGTTTTTT.

This clone was observed at least ten times. DNA of the CDR3: TGCACCACCTCCGGGACTAGCGGTTCTAGCACAGATACGCAGTATTTT. Translating it yields CTTSGTSGSSTDTQYF. The chain has TRBV29-1 and TRBJ2-3, with 11 bases fitting TRBD2. The CDR3 consists of 16 residues. Germline CDR1 and CDR2: SQVTM and ANQGSEA.

The rearrangement uses TRBV19 and TRBJ1-3, with D perhaps TRBD1 (6 bases). This CDR3 region has 17 residues. Germline V gene data show CDR1 as LNHDA and CDR2 as SQIVND (reference sequence). The V end was cut by 3 bases, the J end by 0 bases, with 15 bases between. CDR3 DNA sequence: TGTGCCAGTAGTATCCAGGGGCCTGACCTCTCTGGAAACACCATATATTTT. Translation: CASSIQGPDLSGNTIYF.

This rearrangement joins TRBV7-8 to TRBJ1-5; no clear D. Germline V CDR1 and CDR2: SGHVS, FQNEAQ. Trimming took off 5 bases at V and 0 bases at J, with 17 bases between the two ends. The CDR3 runs to 17 residues. The DNA of the CDR3 is TGTGCCAGCAGCCAGAGGAGTGGAACGATTAGCAATCAGCCCCAGCATTTT. Its translation is CASSQRSGTISNQPQHF.

The chain employs TRBV27 and TRBJ2-7, with TRBD1 as a possible D gene (7 bases). Trimming removed 7 bases at V and 0 bases at J, with 19 bases between. CDR1 and CDR2 from the germline V gene are MNHEY and SMNVEV (reference sequence). The CDR3 is made up of 16 amino acids. CDR3 residues: CASTRRGPARSYEQYV. CDR3 sequence (DNA): TGTGCCAGCACCCGGAGGGGGCCGGCACGCTCCTACGAGCAGTACGTC.

The chain joins TRBV6-2 or TRBV6-3 to TRBJ2-2; maybe TRBD2 (6 bases). The germline CDR1 and CDR2 sequences are MNHEY and SVGEGT. V was clipped by 2 bases and J by 1 base, with 11 bases between them. The CDR3 has 16 residues. CDR3 sequence reads: CASSYGTAGNTGELFF. CDR3 sequence (DNA): TGTGCCAGCAGTTACGGGACTGCAGGGAACACCGGGGAGCTGTTTTTT.

This clone was seen only a few times. The J gene is TRBJ2-5, the V gene TRBV3-1 (or the pseudogene TRBV3-2), with 12 nucleotides matching TRBD2. V trimming: 0 bases; J trimming: 5 bases; junction bases outside the gene matches: 16. Per germline, CDR1 LGHDT and CDR2 YNNKEL (reference sequence). CDR3 length: 20 residues. In DNA, the CDR3 is TGTGCCAGCAGCCAAGAACTCCCCTCCCGACTAGCGGGGGCGTTGGAGACCCAGTACTTC. It yields the protein CASSQELPSRLAGALETQYF.

The chain couples TRBV15 to TRBJ2-4, with 10 bases matching TRBD1. Germline V CDR1 and CDR2: LNHNV, YYDKDF (reference sequence). The CDR3 consists of 17 residues. V dropped 0 bases and J dropped 8; count of bases not matched to a gene: 10. This chain's CDR3 is CATSRDPPRQGADIQYF. CDR3 bases: TGTGCCACCAGCAGAGATCCCCCCCGACAGGGGGCTGACATTCAGTACTTC.

This chain joins TRBV29-1 and TRBJ1-2; tentative D call: TRBD1 (6 bases). This CDR3 has 14 residues. Germline V gene lookup returns CDR1 SQVTM and CDR2 ANQGSEA. V shed 0 bases and J shed 8 bases, with 16 bases lying between them. This CDR3 is CSVEDWQGRGGYTF. Written as DNA, the CDR3 is TGCAGCGTTGAAGATTGGCAGGGGCGCGGCGGCTACACCTTC.

The chain's CDR3 is CASSLALVDEQFF. In nucleotides, the CDR3 is TGTGCCAGCAGCTTGGCCTTGGTAGATGAGCAGTTCTTC. This chain joins TRBV5-6 and TRBJ2-1; no reliable D call. The ends were cut back, 0 bases at V and 8 bases at J, with 9 bases in the middle. The germline CDR1 and CDR2 sequences are SGHDT and YYEEEE. The CDR3 length is 13 residues.